The 3 T cell receptor beta chains below were found in one sample sequenced in a study of blood T cells in healthy people across ages. Sample-barcoded 5' priming and a J-beta primer mix drove a second PCR of roughly 6 to 12 cycles. TCRdb processed the 5' RACE reads anew with MiXCR; each CDR3 protein has one entry. The table includes 800,000 to 1,300,000 distinct CDR3 sequences, about 25% detected once. These data also featured in a second study, about T cells of mothers and their children.

Specimen: blood. These receptors were obtained from a girl aged 2 to 9 in good health.

This clonotype was found a few times. V gene TRBV20-1 combines with J gene TRBJ2-5; 9 bases are a match to TRBD1. The ends lost 7 bases at V and 3 bases at J; junction bases unmatched: 3. The CDR3 loop spans 12 amino acids. CDR1 is DFQATT, CDR2 SNEGSKA, per germline (reference sequence). The CDR3 DNA is TGCAGTGGGGGGACAGGGAAAGAGACCCAGTACTTC. Its translation: CSGGTGKETQYF.

This clonotype was recorded a few times. The chain combines TRBV2 with TRBJ1-4, with D perhaps matching TRBD1 (6 bases). Trimming pared 1 base from V and 4 bases from J, leaving 19 bases between. Germline values: CDR1 SNHLY, CDR2 FYNNEI. The CDR3 loop spans 18 amino acids. In DNA form, the CDR3 reads TGTGCCAGCAGTGAAGGACAGGCCCCCCTCTCGATTAATGAAAAACTGTTTTTT. Translating gives CASSEGQAPLSINEKLFF.

V gene TRBV7-9 combines with J gene TRBJ1-4; D perhaps matches TRBD1 (6 bases). The V and J ends lost 5 bases and 7 bases respectively, with 17 bases between them. Germline V gene sequence: CDR1 SEHNR, CDR2 FQNEAQ (reference sequence). The CDR3 loop spans 15 amino acids. The CDR3 here is CASSPGQSGGEKLFF. CDR3 sequence (DNA): TGTGCCAGCAGCCCCGGACAGTCTGGGGGTGAAAAACTGTTTTTT.